This record covers a single TCR beta chain. Its antigen remains unidentified. One end of the junction varies from germline; a read error may be responsible. The sample is drawn from a study of tumor-infiltrating lymphocytes in primary liver carcinoma. Background on the study: The study reported T1-T3 N0M0 tumors spanning 4.2 to 10 cm. Overall study findings and caveats: Tumor top-250-clone fractions significantly exceeded those of blood (p = 0.039).

CDR3 length equals 14 residues. Total RNA (roughly 540 ng) served as template for TCR beta cDNA synthesis primed by a constant-region primer. Slightly modified ARM-PCR with three nested multiplex PCR rounds yielded TCR beta libraries. For approximately 9 cycles apiece, the opening two PCR rounds ran with TRBV1-TRBV30 forward primers and a C-beta reverse primer. Each CDR3 protein gets one entry after TCRdb re-called the multiplex PCR reads with MiXCR. This sample yields approximately 99,000 distinct CDR3 sequences, of which more than 65% are seen a single time; 9.5% to 10% belongs to the top ten. Between roughly 17 and 31 mg of unsorted bulk tissue served as the source from which RNA and DNA were co-extracted.

The material sequenced was liver tumor tissue from sampling region 5. As for subset: tumor region T5, tumor centre. The rearrangement uses TRBV12-3 or TRBV12-4 and TRBJ2-3; D is uncertain. This clonotype originated in a woman aged 55-69 years with primary liver carcinoma and hepatitis B virus infection. DNA for the CDR3: TGTGCCAGCAGTATGGGCGGATCCACGGATACGCAATATTTT. It is translated as CASSMGGSTDTQYF.